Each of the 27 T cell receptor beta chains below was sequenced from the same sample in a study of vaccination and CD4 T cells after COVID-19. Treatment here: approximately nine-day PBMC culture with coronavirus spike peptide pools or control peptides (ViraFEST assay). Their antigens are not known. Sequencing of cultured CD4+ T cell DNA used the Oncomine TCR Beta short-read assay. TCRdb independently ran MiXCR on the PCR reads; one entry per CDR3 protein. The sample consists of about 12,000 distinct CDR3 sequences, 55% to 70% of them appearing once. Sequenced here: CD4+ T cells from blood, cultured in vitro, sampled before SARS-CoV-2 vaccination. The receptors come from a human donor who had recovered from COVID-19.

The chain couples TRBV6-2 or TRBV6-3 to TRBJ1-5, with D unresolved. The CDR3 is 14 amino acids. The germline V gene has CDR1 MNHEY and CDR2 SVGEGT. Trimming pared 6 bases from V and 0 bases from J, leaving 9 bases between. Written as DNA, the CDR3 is TGTGCCAGCAGGCAGAAATCTAGCAATCAGCCCCAGCATTTT. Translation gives CASRQKSSNQPQHF.

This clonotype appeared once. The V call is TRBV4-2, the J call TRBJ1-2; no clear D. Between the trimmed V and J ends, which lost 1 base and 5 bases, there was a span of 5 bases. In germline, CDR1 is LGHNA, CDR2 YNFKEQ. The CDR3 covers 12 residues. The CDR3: CASSQARYGYTF. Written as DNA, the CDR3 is TGTGCCAGCAGCCAAGCACGTTATGGCTACACCTTC.

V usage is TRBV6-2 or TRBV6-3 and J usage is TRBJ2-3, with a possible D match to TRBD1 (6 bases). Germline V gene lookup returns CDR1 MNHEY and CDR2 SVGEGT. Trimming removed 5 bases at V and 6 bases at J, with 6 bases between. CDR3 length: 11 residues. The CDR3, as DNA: TGTGCCAGCAGTGACAGGGATACGCAGTATTTT. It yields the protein CASSDRDTQYF.

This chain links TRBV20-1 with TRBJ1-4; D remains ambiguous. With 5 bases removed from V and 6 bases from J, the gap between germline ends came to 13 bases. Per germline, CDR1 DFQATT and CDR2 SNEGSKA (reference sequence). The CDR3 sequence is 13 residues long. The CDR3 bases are TGCAGTGCTCCGGAAGATGGGGATGAAAAACTGTTTTTT. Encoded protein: CSAPEDGDEKLFF.

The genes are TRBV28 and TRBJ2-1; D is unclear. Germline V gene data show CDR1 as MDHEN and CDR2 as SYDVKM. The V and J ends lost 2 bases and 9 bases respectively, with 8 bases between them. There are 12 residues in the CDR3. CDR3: CASSLGRLEQFF. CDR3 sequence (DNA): TGTGCCAGCAGTTTAGGACGGCTTGAGCAGTTCTTC.

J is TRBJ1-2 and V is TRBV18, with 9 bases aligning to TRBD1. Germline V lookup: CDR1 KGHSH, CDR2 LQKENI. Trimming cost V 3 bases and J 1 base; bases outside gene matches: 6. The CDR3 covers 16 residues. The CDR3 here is CASSPLGQGRNYGYTF. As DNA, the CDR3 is TGTGCCAGCTCACCCCTAGGACAGGGGCGTAACTATGGCTACACCTTC.

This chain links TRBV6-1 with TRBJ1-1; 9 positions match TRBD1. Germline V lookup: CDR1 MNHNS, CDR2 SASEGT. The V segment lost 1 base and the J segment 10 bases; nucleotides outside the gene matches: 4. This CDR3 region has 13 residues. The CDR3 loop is CASSEDGQGPAFF. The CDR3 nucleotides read TGTGCCAGCAGTGAAGATGGACAGGGGCCAGCTTTCTTT.

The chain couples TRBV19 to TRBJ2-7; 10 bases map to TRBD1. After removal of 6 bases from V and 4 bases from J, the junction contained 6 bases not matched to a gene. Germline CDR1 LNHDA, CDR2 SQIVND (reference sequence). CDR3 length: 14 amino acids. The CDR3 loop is CASRRTGGQYEQYF. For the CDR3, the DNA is TGTGCCAGTAGACGGACAGGGGGTCAGTACGAGCAGTACTTC.

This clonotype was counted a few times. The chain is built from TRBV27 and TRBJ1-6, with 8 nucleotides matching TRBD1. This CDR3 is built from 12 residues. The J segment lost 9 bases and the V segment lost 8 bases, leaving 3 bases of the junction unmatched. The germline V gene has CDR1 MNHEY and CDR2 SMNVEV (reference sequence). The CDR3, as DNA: TGTGCCAGCGGACAGGGTTTTTCACCCCTCCACTTT. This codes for CASGQGFSPLHF.

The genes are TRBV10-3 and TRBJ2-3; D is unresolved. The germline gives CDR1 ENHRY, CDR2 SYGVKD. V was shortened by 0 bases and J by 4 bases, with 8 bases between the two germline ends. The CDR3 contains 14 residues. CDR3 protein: CAISESTRADTQYF. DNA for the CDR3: TGTGCCATCAGTGAGTCGACCCGTGCAGATACGCAGTATTTT.

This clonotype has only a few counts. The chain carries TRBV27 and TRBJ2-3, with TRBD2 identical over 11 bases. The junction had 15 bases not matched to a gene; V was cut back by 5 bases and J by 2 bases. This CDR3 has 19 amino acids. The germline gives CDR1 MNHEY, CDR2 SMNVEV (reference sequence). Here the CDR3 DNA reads TGTGCCAGCAGTAAGCTAGCGGGAGGTGGGAGGTATTCCACAGATACGCAGTATTTT. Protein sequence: CASSKLAGGGRYSTDTQYF.

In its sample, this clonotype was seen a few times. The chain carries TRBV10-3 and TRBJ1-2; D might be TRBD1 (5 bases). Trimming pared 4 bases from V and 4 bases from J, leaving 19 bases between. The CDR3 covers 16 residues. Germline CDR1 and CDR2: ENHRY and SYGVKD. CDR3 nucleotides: TGTGCCATCAGTGTAAGGGCCGACAGCCCTAGCTATGGCTACACCTTC. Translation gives CAISVRADSPSYGYTF.

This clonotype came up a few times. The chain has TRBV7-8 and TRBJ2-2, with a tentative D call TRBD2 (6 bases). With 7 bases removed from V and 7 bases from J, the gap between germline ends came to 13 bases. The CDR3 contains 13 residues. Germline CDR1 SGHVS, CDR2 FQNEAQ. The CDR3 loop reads CASKTRRVGELFF. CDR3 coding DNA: TGTGCCAGCAAGACCCGGAGGGTCGGGGAGCTGTTTTTT.

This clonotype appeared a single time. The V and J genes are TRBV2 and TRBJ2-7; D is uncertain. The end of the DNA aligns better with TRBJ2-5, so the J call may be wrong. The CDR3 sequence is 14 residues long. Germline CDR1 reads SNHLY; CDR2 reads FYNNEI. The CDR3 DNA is TGTGCCAGCAGTGAAATCTCATATGGAGAGACCCAGTACTTC. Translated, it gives CASSEISYGETQYF.

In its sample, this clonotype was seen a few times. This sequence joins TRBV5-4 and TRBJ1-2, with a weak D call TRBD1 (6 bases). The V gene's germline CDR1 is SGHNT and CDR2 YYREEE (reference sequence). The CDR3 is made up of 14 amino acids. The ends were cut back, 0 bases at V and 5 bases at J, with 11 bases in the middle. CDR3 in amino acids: CASSLAGAGYGYTF. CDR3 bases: TGTGCCAGCAGCTTGGCGGGGGCAGGATATGGCTACACCTTC.

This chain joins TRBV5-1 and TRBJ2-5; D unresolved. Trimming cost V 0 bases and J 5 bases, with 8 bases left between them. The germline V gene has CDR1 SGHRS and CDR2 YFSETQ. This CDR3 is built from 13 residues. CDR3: CASSLGGEETQYF. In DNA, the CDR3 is TGCGCCAGCAGCTTGGGAGGAGAGGAGACCCAGTACTTC.

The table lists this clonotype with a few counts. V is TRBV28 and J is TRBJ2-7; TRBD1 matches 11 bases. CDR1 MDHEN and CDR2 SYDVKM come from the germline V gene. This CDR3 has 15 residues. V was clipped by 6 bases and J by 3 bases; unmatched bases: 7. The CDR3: CASSEPGQGGYEQYF. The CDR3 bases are TGTGCCAGCAGCGAACCGGGACAGGGGGGCTACGAGCAGTACTTC.

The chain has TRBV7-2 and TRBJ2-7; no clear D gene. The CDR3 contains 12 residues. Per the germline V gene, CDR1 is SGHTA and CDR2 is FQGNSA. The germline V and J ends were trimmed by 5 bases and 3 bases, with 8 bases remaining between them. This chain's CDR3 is CASSRARYEQYF. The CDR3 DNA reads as TGTGCCAGCAGCCGGGCCCGCTACGAGCAGTACTTC. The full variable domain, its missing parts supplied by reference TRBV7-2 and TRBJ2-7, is GAGVSQSPSNKVTEKGKDVELRCDPISGHTALYWYRQSLGQGLEFLIYFQGNSAPDKSGLPSDRFSAERTGGSVSTLTIQRTQQEDSAVYLCASSRARYEQYFGPGTRLTVT.

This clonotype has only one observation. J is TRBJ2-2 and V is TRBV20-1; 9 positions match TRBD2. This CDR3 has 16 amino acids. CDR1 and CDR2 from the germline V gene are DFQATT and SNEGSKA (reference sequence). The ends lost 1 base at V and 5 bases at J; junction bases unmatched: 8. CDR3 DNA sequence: TGCAGTGCTAGAGGGGGTGGACTAGCGTTGACCGGGGAGCTGTTTTTT. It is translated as CSARGGGLALTGELFF.

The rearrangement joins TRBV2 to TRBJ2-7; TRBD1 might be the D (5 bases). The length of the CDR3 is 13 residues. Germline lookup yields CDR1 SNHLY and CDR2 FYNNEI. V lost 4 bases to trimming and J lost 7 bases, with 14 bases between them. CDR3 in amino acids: CASSVQNQGEQYF. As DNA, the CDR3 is TGTGCCAGCAGTGTACAGAACCAGGGTGAGCAGTACTTC.

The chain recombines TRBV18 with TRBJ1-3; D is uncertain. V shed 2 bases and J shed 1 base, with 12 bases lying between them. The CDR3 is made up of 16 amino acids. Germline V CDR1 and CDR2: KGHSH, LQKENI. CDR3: CASSPLGTRSGNTIYF. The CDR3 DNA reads TGTGCCAGCTCACCATTGGGCACGCGGTCTGGAAACACCATATATTTT.

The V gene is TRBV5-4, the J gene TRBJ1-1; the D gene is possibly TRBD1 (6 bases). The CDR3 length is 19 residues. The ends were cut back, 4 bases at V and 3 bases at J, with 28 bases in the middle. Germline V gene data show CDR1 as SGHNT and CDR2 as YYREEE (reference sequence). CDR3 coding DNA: TGTGCCAGCAGCACGGGGGGGCGGACACAGGGTCCGGGGGACACTGAAGCTTTCTTT. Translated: CASSTGGRTQGPGDTEAFF.

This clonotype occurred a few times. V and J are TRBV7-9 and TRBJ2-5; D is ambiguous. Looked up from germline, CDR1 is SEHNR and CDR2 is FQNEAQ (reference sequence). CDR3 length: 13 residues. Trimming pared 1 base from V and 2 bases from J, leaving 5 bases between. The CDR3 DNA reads TGTGCCAGCAGCTTAGTCGCTCAAGAGACCCAGTACTTC. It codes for CASSLVAQETQYF. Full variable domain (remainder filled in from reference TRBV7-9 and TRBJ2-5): DTGVSQNPRHKITKRGQNVTFRCDPISEHNRLYWYRQTLGQGPEFLTYFQNEAQLEKSRLLSDRFSAERPKGSFSTLEIQRTEQGDSAMYLCASSLVAQETQYFGPGTRLLVL.

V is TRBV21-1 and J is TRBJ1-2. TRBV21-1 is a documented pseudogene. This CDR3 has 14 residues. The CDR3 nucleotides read TGTGCCAGCAGCAAAGTTCGGGTCTATCGAGGCTACACCTTC. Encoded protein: CASSKVRVYRGYTF.

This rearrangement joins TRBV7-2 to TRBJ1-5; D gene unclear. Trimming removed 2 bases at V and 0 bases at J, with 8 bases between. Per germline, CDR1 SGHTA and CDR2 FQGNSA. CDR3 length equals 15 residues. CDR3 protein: CASSLRWGSNQPQHF. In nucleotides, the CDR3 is TGTGCCAGCAGCTTAAGATGGGGTAGCAATCAGCCCCAGCATTTT.

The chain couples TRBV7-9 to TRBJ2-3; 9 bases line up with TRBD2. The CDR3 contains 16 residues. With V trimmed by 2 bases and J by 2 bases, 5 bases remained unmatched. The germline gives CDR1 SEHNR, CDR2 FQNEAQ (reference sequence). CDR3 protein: CASSLRAGGPTDTQYF. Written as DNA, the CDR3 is TGTGCCAGCAGCTTAAGGGCGGGAGGGCCCACAGATACGCAGTATTTT.

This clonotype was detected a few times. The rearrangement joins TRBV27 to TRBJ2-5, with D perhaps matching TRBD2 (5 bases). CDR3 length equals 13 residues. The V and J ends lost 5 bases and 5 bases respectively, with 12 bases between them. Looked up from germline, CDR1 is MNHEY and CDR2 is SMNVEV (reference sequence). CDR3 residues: CASSPRGSETQYF. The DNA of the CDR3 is TGTGCCAGCAGTCCCCGGGGATCGGAGACCCAGTACTTC.